A selection of T cell receptor beta chains follows, all from one sample in a study of CD8+ T cells in alopecia areata. Profiled with immunoSEQ multiplex PCR; TCRdb holds only in-frame clones, not every one. Among about 270,000 clones listed, about three fifths were seen once. This sample comprised CD4+ T cells sorted from blood, obtained between weeks 51 and 54, from a patient treated with tofacitinib. The receptors stem from a human donor with alopecia areata. The CDR3 runs from the conserved cysteine through the conserved F or W. Each record gives: V gene, clone size, D gene, J gene, CDR3 protein, CDR3 DNA. D genes are given only for firm matches. Rows may omit the clone size; those that give it use once, few, many or a size class.

v_gene: TRBV29-1
abundance: few
d_gene: NA
j_gene: TRBJ1-1
CDR3aa: CSVRGTGFPMNTEAFF
CDR3nt: TGCAGCGTCCGGGGCACCGGGTTTCCAATGAACACTGAAGCTTTCTTT

v_gene: TRBV6-5
abundance: NA
d_gene: NA
j_gene: TRBJ2-6
CDR3aa: CAAFGSGANVLTF
CDR3nt: TGTGCCGCCTTCGGCTCTGGGGCCAACGTCCTGACTTTC

v_gene: TRBV29-1
abundance: NA
d_gene: NA
j_gene: TRBJ1-4
CDR3aa: CSATVANEKLFF
CDR3nt: TGCAGCGCGACAGTGGCTAATGAAAAACTGTTTTTT

v_gene: TRBV6-5
abundance: NA
d_gene: NA
j_gene: TRBJ1-1
CDR3aa: CASRARHPTNTEAFF
CDR3nt: TGTGCCAGCCGTGCCCGACACCCGACGAACACTGAAGCTTTCTTT

v_gene: TRBV29-1
abundance: NA
d_gene: NA
j_gene: TRBJ2-5
CDR3aa: CSAEPAQETQYF
CDR3nt: TGCAGCGCCGAACCAGCACAAGAGACCCAGTACTTC

v_gene: TRBV7-2
abundance: few
d_gene: TRBD1
j_gene: TRBJ2-7
CDR3aa: CASSLDGQGLSYEQYF
CDR3nt: TGTGCCAGCAGCTTAGACGGACAGGGACTCTCCTACGAGCAGTACTTC

v_gene: TRBV15
abundance: few
d_gene: NA
j_gene: TRBJ2-7
CDR3aa: CATRRTTSSYEQYF
CDR3nt: TGTGCCACCAGAAGGACTACCTCCTCCTACGAGCAGTACTTC

v_gene: TRBV7-3
abundance: NA
d_gene: NA
j_gene: TRBJ2-1
CDR3aa: CASSLSSGEYEQFF
CDR3nt: TGTGCCAGCAGCTTATCGTCTGGGGAGTATGAGCAGTTCTTC

v_gene: TRBV5-1
abundance: NA
d_gene: NA
j_gene: TRBJ2-7
CDR3aa: CASSPERAYEQYF
CDR3nt: TGCGCCAGCAGCCCGGAACGGGCCTACGAGCAGTACTTC

v_gene: TRBV9
abundance: once
d_gene: NA
j_gene: TRBJ2-6
CDR3aa: CASSASIGANVLTF
CDR3nt: TGTGCCAGCAGCGCAAGTATCGGGGCCAACGTCCTGACTTTC

v_gene: TRBV5-1
abundance: NA
d_gene: TRBD2
j_gene: TRBJ2-6
CDR3aa: CASSLVAGGRSSGANVLTF
CDR3nt: TGCGCCAGCAGCTTGGTAGCGGGGGGCCGGAGCTCTGGGGCCAACGTCCTGACTTTC

v_gene: TRBV4-3
abundance: NA
d_gene: NA
j_gene: TRBJ1-4
CDR3aa: CASSPAGEGANEKLFF
CDR3nt: TGCGCCAGCAGCCCCGCGGGTGAGGGAGCTAATGAAAAACTGTTTTTT

v_gene: TRBV30
abundance: NA
d_gene: NA
j_gene: TRBJ2-7
CDR3aa: CAWMGRSYEQYF
CDR3nt: TGTGCCTGGATGGGCAGATCCTACGAGCAGTACTTC

v_gene: TRBV6-1
abundance: few
d_gene: NA
j_gene: TRBJ1-2
CDR3aa: CASSPTVTYGYTF
CDR3nt: TGTGCCAGCAGCCCCACAGTGACCTATGGCTACACCTTC

v_gene: TRBV5-1
abundance: NA
d_gene: TRBD1
j_gene: TRBJ1-2
CDR3aa: CASSLAGDRDYGYTF
CDR3nt: TGCGCCAGCAGCTTGGCGGGGGACAGGGACTATGGCTACACCTTC

v_gene: TRBV5-4
abundance: few
d_gene: TRBD1
j_gene: TRBJ2-7
CDR3aa: CASSPRTGGTSYEQYF
CDR3nt: TGTGCCAGCAGCCCGAGGACAGGGGGTACTTCCTACGAGCAGTACTTC

v_gene: TRBV7-9
abundance: few
d_gene: TRBD2
j_gene: TRBJ2-3
CDR3aa: CASRGLADSTDTQYF
CDR3nt: TGTGCCAGCAGGGGACTAGCGGACAGCACAGATACGCAGTATTTT

v_gene: TRBV10-3
abundance: few
d_gene: NA
j_gene: TRBJ1-2
CDR3aa: CAISEREQVHGYTF
CDR3nt: TGTGCCATCAGTGAGCGGGAACAGGTCCATGGCTACACCTTC

v_gene: TRBV30
abundance: NA
d_gene: NA
j_gene: TRBJ2-1
CDR3aa: CAWSAGTYNEQFF
CDR3nt: TGTGCCTGGAGTGCCGGGACATACAATGAGCAGTTCTTC

v_gene: TRBV5-1
abundance: NA
d_gene: TRBD1
j_gene: TRBJ1-1
CDR3aa: CASSRQGVSPEAFF
CDR3nt: TGCGCCAGCAGCCGACAGGGGGTCTCTCCTGAAGCTTTCTTT

v_gene: TRBV7-2
abundance: NA
d_gene: NA
j_gene: TRBJ2-7
CDR3aa: CASSFTGVSYEQYF
CDR3nt: TGTGCCAGCAGCTTCACGGGGGTCTCCTACGAGCAGTACTTC